The rows below give T cell receptor beta chains drawn from one sample of a study of blood T cells in healthy people across ages. TCRdb independently ran MiXCR on the 5' RACE reads; one entry per CDR3 protein. The top ten clones hold roughly 30% of a sample with about 280,000 distinct CDR3 sequences, 25% to 30% of them seen once. Sequenced material: blood. These TCRs come from a woman aged 70-85 years in good health. Both conserved end residues are part of each CDR3. The D gene is left open where the match is weak. Clone size appears in some rows only: once, few, many, or a class for an expanded clone.

TRBJ1-4 | 12 | . | TRBV29-1 | few | CSGHEEGEKLFF | TGCAGCGGACACGAAGAGGGTGAAAAACTGTTTTTT
TRBJ2-7 | 14 | . | TRBV10-3 | few | CAISDLGISYEQYF | TGTGCCATCAGTGATCTAGGGATCTCCTACGAGCAGTACTTC
TRBJ1-4 | 14 | . | TRBV5-5 | few | CASSLSSTYEKLFF | TGTGCCAGCAGCTTGTCAAGTACTTATGAAAAACTGTTTTTT
TRBJ2-1 | 17 | TRBD1 | TRBV13 | many | CASSPERDRGPAREQFF | TGTGCCAGCAGCCCCGAGAGGGACAGGGGACCCGCCCGTGAGCAGTTCTTC
TRBJ2-5 | 14 | . | TRBV18 | few | CASSPAEFQETQYF | TGTGCCAGCTCACCAGCGGAATTCCAAGAGACCCAGTACTTC
TRBJ1-1 | 12 | . | TRBV29-1 | few | CSASVSTDVAFF | TGCAGCGCCTCGGTATCCACCGATGTAGCTTTCTTT
TRBJ1-1 | 16 | . | TRBV10-3 | . | CAISESGLTLGTEAFF | TGTGCCATCAGTGAGTCGGGACTCACGTTAGGGACTGAAGCTTTCTTT
TRBJ2-7 | 13 | . | TRBV29-1 | few | CSVGGGPSYEQYF | TGCAGCGTGGGGGGGGGGCCCTCCTACGAGCAGTACTTC
TRBJ2-3 | 14 | . | TRBV5-5 | . | CASSLGGSSDTQYF | TGTGCCAGCAGCTTGGGAGGGTCCTCAGATACGCAGTATTTT
TRBJ2-1 | 13 | TRBD2 | TRBV5-1 | . | CASKTLAGGEQFF | TGCGCCAGCAAAACCCTAGCGGGAGGTGAGCAGTTCTTC
TRBJ1-2 | 14 | . | TRBV5-1 | . | CASSLDSVISGYTF | TGCGCCAGCAGCTTGGACAGTGTCATATCGGGCTACACCTTC
TRBJ1-1 | 14 | . | TRBV3-1 | few | CASSHGDMNTEAFF | TGTGCCAGCAGCCATGGGGACATGAACACTGAAGCTTTCTTT
TRBJ2-1 | 16 | TRBD2 | TRBV11-2 | few | CASSLDRSSGRIGQFF | TGTGCCAGCAGCTTAGATCGTAGTAGCGGGAGAATTGGGCAGTTCTTC
TRBJ2-1 | 16 | . | TRBV7-6 | few | CASSSPMGGALNEQFF | TGTGCCAGCAGCTCCCCCATGGGGGGCGCCCTCAATGAGCAGTTCTTC
TRBJ2-3 | 16 | TRBD2 | TRBV24-1 | . | CATSDLTSGNTDTQYF | TGTGCCACCAGTGATTTGACTAGCGGGAACACAGATACGCAGTATTTT
TRBJ2-3 | 14 | TRBD2 | TRBV7-6 | . | CASKPGLHTDTQYF | TGTGCCAGCAAACCGGGACTACACACAGATACGCAGTATTTT
TRBJ2-5 | 16 | . | TRBV4-1 | . | CAGSQVWEKRKETQYF | TGCGCCGGCAGCCAAGTTTGGGAGAAGCGTAAAGAGACCCAGTACTTC
TRBJ1-5 | 15 | . | TRBV20-1 | . | CSAGQGTYSNQPQHF | TGCAGTGCGGGCCAGGGGACATATAGCAATCAGCCCCAGCATTTT
TRBJ2-7 | 13 | . | TRBV3-1 | few | CASSHGADYEQYF | TGTGCCAGCAGTCACGGGGCAGACTACGAGCAGTACTTC
TRBJ2-5 | 14 | . | TRBV5-5 | few | CASSPAGDGETQYF | TGTGCCAGCAGCCCCGCCGGGGACGGAGAGACCCAGTACTTC
TRBJ1-1 | 13 | . | TRBV12-3/TRBV12-4 | . | CASSLMAGNEAFF | TGTGCCAGCAGTTTAATGGCCGGTAATGAAGCTTTCTTT
TRBJ1-2 | 15 | TRBD1 | TRBV6-5 | . | CASRDTGAPPYGYTF | TGTGCCAGCAGGGACACAGGGGCCCCTCCCTATGGCTACACCTTC
TRBJ2-7 | 14 | . | TRBV7-9 | few | CASSRTGTTYEQYF | TGTGCCAGCAGCCGTACTGGCACAACCTACGAGCAGTACTTC
TRBJ1-4 | 16 | TRBD1 | TRBV2 | once | CASRIGDGTEGEKLFF | TGTGCCAGCAGGATAGGGGATGGGACAGAAGGTGAAAAACTGTTTTTT
TRBJ2-1 | 14 | . | TRBV20-1 | few | CSALTIQLAHEQFF | TGCAGTGCTCTGACTATTCAGTTGGCACATGAGCAGTTCTTC
TRBJ2-5 | 15 | TRBD1 | TRBV29-1 | few | CSVYDRGRGRETQYF | TGCAGCGTGTATGACAGGGGTCGAGGTCGAGAGACCCAGTACTTC